Listed below are T cell receptor beta chains from one sample, sequenced in a study of naive and memory T cell subsets. TCRdb independently ran MiXCR on the UMI-ligation and nested PCR reads; one entry per CDR3 protein. The sample contains approximately 80,000 distinct CDR3 sequences, approximately 9.2% of which appear only once. The sequenced sample consisted of naive CD8+ T cells from blood. These receptors all stem from a human donor in good health. CDR3s include the opening cysteine and the closing phenylalanine or tryptophan. A D gene is named only where the DNA matches it firmly. Clone size appears in some rows only: once, few, many, or a class for an expanded clone.

CDR3 DNA,CDR3 protein,J gene,clone size,D gene,V gene
TGCGCCAGCAGCTCCTGGACAGGATACGAGCAGTACTTC,CASSSWTGYEQYF,TRBJ2-7,many,TRBD1,TRBV4-3
TGTGCCAGCAGCTTAGTACGACATGTCACCGAGGGCTACACCTTC,CASSLVRHVTEGYTF,TRBJ1-2,few,NA,TRBV7-9
TGTGCCAGCAGTGCTGAAACCGGGACAGGGGGCTTTGGCTACACCTTC,CASSAETGTGGFGYTF,TRBJ1-2,few,TRBD1,TRBV6-5
TGCGCCAGCAGCCAAGATTCGGGCTCCCCGAACACTGAAGCTTTCTTT,CASSQDSGSPNTEAFF,TRBJ1-1,many,NA,TRBV4-1
TGTGCCAGTAGTATAGAAGGCGGGAGCCCCACCGGGGAGCTGTTTTTT,CASSIEGGSPTGELFF,TRBJ2-2,many,TRBD2,TRBV19
TGTGCCAGCAGCTTGGTGTGGGATAGGGGGGATCAGCCCCAGCATTTT,CASSLVWDRGDQPQHF,TRBJ1-5,NA,NA,TRBV5-5
TGTGCCAGCAGCGTGGAGAGCACAGATACGCAGTATTTT,CASSVESTDTQYF,TRBJ2-3,many,NA,TRBV9
TGTGCCACCTCACAGGGGTGGAACACTGAAGCTTTCTTT,CATSQGWNTEAFF,TRBJ1-1,many,TRBD1,TRBV6-4
TGCGCCAGCAGCTTAGGAGCGGGACAGTTCAGCTCCTACAATGAGCAGTTCTTC,CASSLGAGQFSSYNEQFF,TRBJ2-1,NA,NA,TRBV5-1
TGTGCCAGCAGCCGGACTAGCGGGTCAGATACGCAGTATTTT,CASSRTSGSDTQYF,TRBJ2-3,many,TRBD2,TRBV5-4
TGCGCCAGCAGCTTTGAGCGGGGTAACGAGCAGTACTTC,CASSFERGNEQYF,TRBJ2-7,NA,TRBD2,TRBV5-1
TGTGCCAGCAGCCCCATAGCGGGAGACTACGAGCAGTACTTC,CASSPIAGDYEQYF,TRBJ2-7,many,TRBD2,TRBV4-2
TGTGCCAGCAGCTTAGACAGGGAACCACGGGGCTCACCCCTCCACTTT,CASSLDREPRGSPLHF,TRBJ1-6,few,NA,TRBV7-9
TGTGCCAGCAGTTACGGAGGGGGAGAGACTTACGAGCAGTACTTC,CASSYGGGETYEQYF,TRBJ2-7,NA,NA,TRBV6-6
TGTGCCAGCAGCCCAATGGGACAGGCCAACACCGGGGAGCTGTTTTTT,CASSPMGQANTGELFF,TRBJ2-2,few,TRBD1,TRBV14
TGTGCCAGCTCACCACAGTGGACTAGCGAGAGCACAGATACGCAGTATTTT,CASSPQWTSESTDTQYF,TRBJ2-3,NA,TRBD2,TRBV18
TGCGCCAGCAGCCAAAGGCAGGAGGGCTGGGAGACCCAGTACTTC,CASSQRQEGWETQYF,TRBJ2-5,few,NA,TRBV4-1
TGTGCCAGCAGTTACTCGGGTCAAGAGACCCAGTACTTC,CASSYSGQETQYF,TRBJ2-5,many,NA,TRBV6-5
TGCAGCGTTTCGCGAGAGAACACTGAAGCTTTCTTT,CSVSRENTEAFF,TRBJ1-1,many,NA,TRBV29-1
TGCGCCAGCAGCCAAGCGCGGCAGGGCTCTGAAGCTTTCTTT,CASSQARQGSEAFF,TRBJ1-1,many,NA,TRBV4-1
TGTGCCATCAGTGAGTCGGGGTTGCCTAATGAAAAACTGTTTTTT,CAISESGLPNEKLFF,TRBJ1-4,many,NA,TRBV10-3
TGTGCCAGCAGCCAGGGTTCCACAGATACGCAGTATTTT,CASSQGSTDTQYF,TRBJ2-3,few,NA,TRBV9
TGTGCCAGCGGACTAGCGGGAGACGAGCAGTACTTC,CASGLAGDEQYF,TRBJ2-7,few,TRBD2,TRBV27
TGCGCCAGCAGCCCCAAAGAACGGAGGGCCGATGAGCAGTTCTTC,CASSPKERRADEQFF,TRBJ2-1,few,NA,TRBV5-1
TGTGCCAGCAGTGAAGCGCAGGGGGCGAACCTCCTCTCTAATGAAAAACTGTTTTTT,CASSEAQGANLLSNEKLFF,TRBJ1-4,NA,TRBD1,TRBV6-1
TGTGCCAGCAGTTTTGCAGGGGGAGAGGAAAGTGAAGCTTTCTTT,CASSFAGGEESEAFF,TRBJ1-1,many,TRBD1,TRBV12-3/TRBV12-4
TGTGCCACCAGTGATTTCCCAGCGGGAATCACAGATACGCAGTATTTT,CATSDFPAGITDTQYF,TRBJ2-3,NA,TRBD2,TRBV24-1
TGCGCCAGCAGCCAAGTTAACAGGGGCTCAGAGACCCAGTACTTC,CASSQVNRGSETQYF,TRBJ2-5,many,TRBD1,TRBV4-3
TGTGCCATCATGTCGACCAAGCTAGCGGGAGGACCCTTGAACACCGGGGAGCTGTTTTTT,CAIMSTKLAGGPLNTGELFF,TRBJ2-2,NA,TRBD2,TRBV10-3
TGTGCCAGCAGCTTAGGACAGGATCTCTACAATGAGCAGTTCTTC,CASSLGQDLYNEQFF,TRBJ2-1,few,NA,TRBV7-8
TGTGCCAGCAGTTTAGGGGGTAGCACTGAAGCTTTCTTT,CASSLGGSTEAFF,TRBJ1-1,many,NA,TRBV5-6
TGTGCCACCAGTGATTCTGGGGCTAAGGGGCGGGGGCAGTTCTTC,CATSDSGAKGRGQFF,TRBJ2-1,NA,NA,TRBV24-1
TGTGCCAGCAGTTCAAACCAGAACACTGAAGCTTTCTTT,CASSSNQNTEAFF,TRBJ1-1,many,NA,TRBV7-9